A single sample gave rise to the 32 T cell receptor beta chains below, sequenced in a study of T cells after yellow fever vaccination. From the 5' RACE reads, TCRdb called clonotypes with MiXCR, one entry per CDR3 protein. This table has 200,000 to 300,000 distinct CDR3 sequences, 13% appearing once. Specimen: CD4+ T cells sorted from PBMCs, collected 45 days after the yellow fever booster vaccination. These receptors came from a young man who received the YFV17D yellow fever vaccine.

This clonotype was picked up many times. The chain combines TRBV20-1 with TRBJ1-3, with D hard to call. This CDR3 has 15 residues. Per the germline V gene, CDR1 is DFQATT and CDR2 is SNEGSKA (reference sequence). V dropped 3 bases and J dropped 0 bases, with 12 bases sitting between them. DNA for the CDR3: TGCAGTGCTAGTTCTTCGGACCCCTCTGGAAACACCATATATTTT. Translated: CSASSSDPSGNTIYF.

V usage is TRBV2 and J usage is TRBJ1-2; D is unresolved. The CDR3 consists of 12 residues. Trimming cost V 5 bases and J 7 bases, with 11 bases left between them. Germline CDR1 and CDR2: SNHLY and FYNNEI. DNA of the CDR3: TGTGCCAGCAGTAAGGGAATGGCTGGCTACACCTTC. As protein: CASSKGMAGYTF.

The rearrangement joins TRBV6-1 to TRBJ2-7; D ambiguous. V was trimmed by 6 bases and J by 5 bases, leaving 14 bases between them. From germline, CDR1 is MNHNS and CDR2 SASEGT. The CDR3 is 13 residues long. CDR3 coding DNA: TGTGCCAGCAGAACGGCCGCTCTGGACGAGCAGTACTTC. It yields the protein CASRTAALDEQYF.

This clonotype was picked up a small number of times. This chain connects TRBV20-1 to TRBJ2-7; 11 bases align to TRBD2. From germline, CDR1 is DFQATT and CDR2 SNEGSKA (reference sequence). With 3 bases clipped from V and 4 bases from J, the junction kept 5 bases outside the gene matches. The CDR3 has 14 residues. Written as DNA, the CDR3 is TGCAGTGCTAGTTTAGCGGGAGGGCCTTACGAGCAGTACTTC. Amino acids: CSASLAGGPYEQYF.

This chain uses TRBV5-6 with TRBJ2-5; D gene ambiguous. The CDR3 runs 14 residues. Trimming removed 0 bases at V and 4 bases at J, with 10 bases between. CDR1 is SGHDT and CDR2 is YYEEEE in the germline V gene. For the CDR3, the DNA is TGTGCCAGCAGCTTGGAACCGATTAGAGAGACCCAGTACTTC. Its translation: CASSLEPIRETQYF.

This chain connects TRBV5-5 to TRBJ2-1; D tentatively fits TRBD1 or TRBD2 (5 bases each). The CDR3 totals 14 residues. Germline V gene data show CDR1 as SGHKS and CDR2 as YYEKEE (reference sequence). The germline V and J ends were trimmed by 7 bases and 10 bases, with 21 bases remaining between them. The CDR3 nucleotides are TGTGCCAGCCTGACCTTGAGGGGCAACGGGGAGCAGTTCTTC. Translating gives CASLTLRGNGEQFF.

This clonotype was picked up a small number of times. The chain recombines TRBV27 with TRBJ2-1, with TRBD1 as a possible D gene (5 bases). CDR3 length: 12 amino acids. V lost 4 bases and J 8 bases, leaving 9 bases between the germline ends. Per the germline V gene, CDR1 is MNHEY and CDR2 is SMNVEV (reference sequence). The CDR3 region is CASSSQGYEQFF. The CDR3 DNA sequence: TGTGCCAGCAGTTCCCAGGGCTATGAGCAGTTCTTC.

The chain has TRBV7-2 and TRBJ2-7, with 7 bases matching TRBD2. This CDR3 has 14 residues. Per the germline V gene, CDR1 is SGHTA and CDR2 is FQGNSA. J gave up 1 base and V 7 bases, and 7 bases lay outside the gene matches. The CDR3 nucleotides read TGTGCCAGCAAGCAGGAAGCGGGATCCTACGAGCAGTACTTC. Translated, it gives CASKQEAGSYEQYF.

This clonotype has a count of ten or more. The rearrangement uses TRBV20-1 and TRBJ2-1; D is undetermined. Trimming stripped 0 bases from V and 2 bases from J, with 11 bases between. CDR1 and CDR2 (germline): DFQATT, SNEGSKA (reference sequence). The length of the CDR3 is 15 residues. CDR3: CSARDSAYPYNEQFF. The CDR3 DNA reads as TGCAGTGCTAGAGATTCGGCATACCCCTACAATGAGCAGTTCTTC.

The table lists this clonotype with a few counts. The chain has TRBV9 and TRBJ2-7, with 9 positions matching TRBD2. The CDR3 consists of 13 residues. V trimming: 7 bases; J trimming: 5 bases; junction bases outside the gene matches: 7. The V gene's germline CDR1 is SGDLS and CDR2 YYNGEE. DNA of the CDR3: TGTGCCAGCTCGGGGACTAGCTTCCACGAGCAGTACTTC. This encodes CASSGTSFHEQYF.

This clonotype has more than one count but fewer than ten. V usage is TRBV4-2 and J usage is TRBJ2-1; TRBD2 agrees at 9 bases. V lost 1 base, J lost 0 bases, and 1 base stayed unmatched. The CDR3 is made up of 16 amino acids. Germline CDR1 and CDR2: LGHNA and YNFKEQ. CDR3 loop: CASSQVSGSSYNEQFF. The DNA for the CDR3 is TGTGCCAGCAGCCAAGTTAGCGGGAGCTCCTACAATGAGCAGTTCTTC.

The chain recombines TRBV29-1 with TRBJ2-1; 10 bases line up with TRBD2. CDR3 length: 16 amino acids. CDR1 SQVTM and CDR2 ANQGSEA come from the germline V gene. V was pared by 1 base and J by 6 bases, with 9 bases of the junction left unmatched. This CDR3 reads CSVEASASGSPNEQFF. The CDR3 region has the DNA TGCAGCGTTGAAGCCTCGGCTAGCGGGAGTCCCAATGAGCAGTTCTTC.

The chain links TRBV12-3 or TRBV12-4 to TRBJ2-7; TRBD2 matches at 7 bases. The CDR3 is 15 amino acids. Germline trimming cut 1 base from V and 2 bases from J; bases unmatched to any gene: 5. CDR3 loop: CASSLGLAVTYEQYF. CDR3 DNA sequence: TGTGCCAGCAGTTTAGGGCTAGCGGTTACCTACGAGCAGTACTTC.

The rearrangement uses TRBV7-2 and TRBJ2-5; 8 positions match TRBD2. The germline CDR1 and CDR2 sequences are SGHTA and FQGNSA. The CDR3 has 16 amino acids. The J segment lost 5 bases and the V segment lost 7 bases, leaving 15 bases of the junction unmatched. Here the CDR3 DNA reads TGTGCCAGCACCGGGGGGTTAGCGGGGCGAGGCGAGACCCAGTACTTC. Its protein is CASTGGLAGRGETQYF.

This clonotype has just a few counts. The CDR3 region has the DNA TGCAGTGCTAGTAGAGGGGGAGGTAACTATGGCTACACCTTC. It specifies CSASRGGGNYGYTF. This chain uses TRBV20-1 with TRBJ1-2; tentative D call: TRBD1 (6 bases). The CDR3 contains 14 residues. Looked up from germline, CDR1 is DFQATT and CDR2 is SNEGSKA (reference sequence). The V end was cut by 3 bases, the J end by 1 base, with 12 bases between.

This clonotype came up a few times. The rearrangement uses TRBV7-9 and TRBJ2-1, with 8 positions matching TRBD2. The germline V gene has CDR1 SEHNR and CDR2 FQNEAQ (reference sequence). The ends lost 5 bases at V and 10 bases at J; junction bases unmatched: 10. The CDR3 extends over 14 amino acids. The CDR3 DNA sequence: TGTGCCAGCAGCATACTAGCGGCTCCTGTGGAGCAGTTCTTC. It yields the protein CASSILAAPVEQFF.

In this sample, this clonotype turned up a few times. The chain recombines TRBV28 with TRBJ2-7; D might be TRBD1 (6 bases). CDR1 and CDR2 from the germline V gene are MDHEN and SYDVKM. The germline V and J ends were trimmed by 7 bases and 5 bases, with 15 bases remaining between them. There are 13 residues in the CDR3. CDR3 DNA sequence: TGTGCCAGCAAAGCAGGGGATAAGGACGAGCAGTACTTC. Translating it yields CASKAGDKDEQYF.

This clonotype was seen repeatedly, ten times or more. This rearrangement joins TRBV7-2 to TRBJ2-1; D perhaps matches TRBD2 (6 bases). The CDR3 runs to 13 residues. V was cut by 4 bases and J by 4 bases, with 8 bases left in between. Germline CDR1 SGHTA, CDR2 FQGNSA. This chain's CDR3 is CASSSGGYNEQFF. In DNA, the CDR3 is TGTGCCAGCAGCTCCGGGGGATACAATGAGCAGTTCTTC. Together with reference TRBV7-2 and TRBJ2-1, the CDR3 gives the full variable domain: GAGVSQSPSNKVTEKGKDVELRCDPISGHTALYWYRQSLGQGLEFLIYFQGNSAPDKSGLPSDRFSAERTGGSVSTLTIQRTQQEDSAVYLCASSSGGYNEQFFGPGTRLTVL.

The chain employs TRBV28 and TRBJ2-1; 10 bases map to TRBD2. CDR3 length equals 16 residues. The V gene's germline CDR1 is MDHEN and CDR2 SYDVKM. Trimming cost V 3 bases and J 7 bases; bases outside gene matches: 9. CDR3 DNA sequence: TGTGCCAGCAGTTTGTCAGCGGGAGGGCCTGGAAATGAGCAGTTCTTC. Protein product: CASSLSAGGPGNEQFF.

The table lists this clonotype with many counts. CDR3: CASSSIGQEQFF. CDR3 DNA: TGTGCCAGCAGCTCTATCGGGCAAGAGCAGTTCTTC. J is TRBJ2-1 and V is TRBV7-6; D unresolved. V shed 4 bases and J shed 10 bases, with 11 bases lying between them. The CDR3 contains 12 residues. In germline, CDR1 is SGHVS, CDR2 FNYEAQ.

The chain recombines TRBV20-1 with TRBJ2-1; D is perhaps TRBD1 or TRBD2 (6 bases each). The V and J ends lost 6 bases and 3 bases respectively, with 15 bases between them. This CDR3 spans 14 amino acids. Germline V gene data show CDR1 as DFQATT and CDR2 as SNEGSKA (reference sequence). CDR3 sequence (DNA): TGCAGTGCCAAGGGGGGTGGAGTCTACAATGAGCAGTTCTTC. Its translation: CSAKGGGVYNEQFF.

This clonotype was seen many times. The chain employs TRBV5-1 and TRBJ2-3; 9 nucleotides match TRBD1. The CDR3 has 14 amino acids. J gave up 5 bases and V 6 bases, and 7 bases lay outside the gene matches. Germline CDR1 is SGHRS and CDR2 is YFSETQ. The CDR3 DNA reads as TGCGCCAGCACCCCCGGGACAGGGAGAGATACGCAGTATTTT. Protein: CASTPGTGRDTQYF.

The chain links TRBV20-1 to TRBJ1-2; 9 nucleotides align to TRBD1. Trimming at V came to 6 bases and at J to 2 bases, leaving 4 bases not matched to a gene. The germline gives CDR1 DFQATT, CDR2 SNEGSKA (reference sequence). The CDR3 spans 13 residues. For the CDR3, the DNA is TGCAGTGCCCGGGACAGGGTAAACTATGGCTACACCTTC. Protein product: CSARDRVNYGYTF.

The chain joins TRBV20-1 to TRBJ1-1, with 7 bases matching TRBD1. J lost 5 bases, V lost 6 bases, and 6 bases had no gene match. Germline values: CDR1 DFQATT, CDR2 SNEGSKA (reference sequence). The CDR3 is made up of 12 amino acids. The CDR3 here is CSAYAGGTEAFF. The CDR3 coding sequence is TGCAGTGCCTACGCAGGGGGAACTGAAGCTTTCTTT.

The V and J genes are TRBV14 and TRBJ1-1; unclear D gene. The V gene lost 1 base and the J gene lost 11 bases, with 17 bases spanning the gap. CDR3 length: 14 residues. CDR1 is SGHDN and CDR2 is FVKESK in the germline V gene. CDR3 in amino acids: CASSQAGNRQRAFF. The CDR3 DNA follows: TGTGCCAGCAGCCAAGCGGGGAATAGGCAGCGGGCTTTCTTT.

This clonotype was seen only a few times. The chain uses TRBV12-3 or TRBV12-4 and TRBJ1-2; tentative D call: TRBD1 (5 bases). This CDR3 is 15 amino acids long. Trimming took off 1 base at V and 0 bases at J, with 9 bases between the two ends. Here the CDR3 reads CASSLGGKANYGYTF. In nucleotides, the CDR3 is TGTGCCAGCAGTTTAGGGGGGAAAGCTAACTATGGCTACACCTTC.

This clonotype was counted many times. The J gene is TRBJ2-3, the V gene TRBV12-3 or TRBV12-4; the D gene is possibly TRBD2 (6 bases). The CDR3 is 15 amino acids. Trimming removed 6 bases at V and 2 bases at J, with 15 bases between. The CDR3: CASSSRRAATDTQYF. In DNA, the CDR3 is TGTGCCAGCAGCTCCAGGAGGGCCGCCACAGATACGCAGTATTTT.

This rearrangement joins TRBV4-2 to TRBJ1-2; weak D call: TRBD1 (6 bases). Germline CDR1 reads LGHNA; CDR2 reads YNFKEQ. V shed 4 bases and J shed 8 bases, with 17 bases lying between them. This CDR3 is 14 amino acids long. In DNA, the CDR3 is TGTGCCAGCAGCCTACCGATAGGGGGGAGCGGCTACACCTTC. This translates into CASSLPIGGSGYTF.

The J gene is TRBJ2-1, the V gene TRBV6-2 or TRBV6-3; the match to TRBD2 covers 10 bases. The CDR3 spans 17 residues. The V segment lost 3 bases and the J segment 8 bases; nucleotides outside the gene matches: 13. Germline V gives CDR1 MNHEY, CDR2 SVGEGT. The CDR3 protein is CASSYLPSGSSSDEQFF. The CDR3 DNA reads TGTGCCAGCAGTTATCTCCCTAGCGGGAGTAGTAGTGATGAGCAGTTCTTC.

This clonotype turned up a few times. V gene TRBV5-1 combines with J gene TRBJ2-1; 7 positions match TRBD2. Germline lookup yields CDR1 SGHRS and CDR2 YFSETQ. Losses at the gene ends were 0 bases for V and 2 bases for J; bases not matched to a gene: 5. The CDR3 consists of 16 residues. In DNA, the CDR3 is TGCGCCAGCAGCTTGGCTGCGGGAGTCGCCTACAATGAGCAGTTCTTC. Protein sequence: CASSLAAGVAYNEQFF.

Written as DNA, the CDR3 is TGCAGTGCTAGTGGGTCTAGCGGGAGATCGGCCAATGAGCAGTTCTTC. Its translation: CSASGSSGRSANEQFF. The chain links TRBV20-1 to TRBJ2-1; 10 bases match TRBD2. Germline lookup yields CDR1 DFQATT and CDR2 SNEGSKA (reference sequence). The V gene end was trimmed by 3 bases and the J gene end by 6 bases; junction bases not matched to a gene: 11. This CDR3 is 16 amino acids long.

This clonotype was recorded a few times. The chain couples TRBV4-1 to TRBJ2-1, with D perhaps matching TRBD1 (5 bases). V was clipped by 3 bases and J by 5 bases, with 14 bases between them. This CDR3 has 15 residues. Germline V CDR1 and CDR2: MGHRA, YSYEKL. CDR3 in amino acids: CASSHQGRRDNEQFF. In DNA, the CDR3 is TGCGCCAGCAGCCACCAGGGAAGAAGGGACAATGAGCAGTTCTTC.